Shown below are 32 T cell receptor beta chains from a single sample sequenced in a study of glioma-infiltrating T cells after dendritic cell vaccination. Measured with immunoSEQ multiplex PCR; TCRdb has only the in-frame clones, and not every one. The sample includes over 90,000 clones, about 85% of them seen just once. Stated time point: after dendritic cell vaccination, including at tumor progression/relapse. This specimen consisted of blood, obtained after dendritic cell vaccination. Source of these receptors: a human donor with glioblastoma.

The chain joins TRBV12-5 to TRBJ2-5; a possible D gene is TRBD1 (5 bases). Germline assignment: CDR1 LGHNT and CDR2 FRNRAP. V was pared by 4 bases and J by 1 base, with 10 bases between. The length of the CDR3 is 14 residues. In DNA form, the CDR3 reads TGTGCTAGTGGTTCGACAGCCACCCAAGAGACCCAGTACTTC. Its protein is CASGSTATQETQYF.

V is TRBV10-3 and J is TRBJ2-7; 8 bases line up with TRBD1. CDR3 length: 15 residues. V lost 6 bases and J lost 4; bases outside the gene matches: 11. The germline gives CDR1 ENHRY, CDR2 SYGVKD. This chain's CDR3 is CAIRTTGENGYEQYF. CDR3 nucleotides: TGTGCCATCAGAACGACAGGGGAAAATGGGTACGAGCAGTACTTC.

As concerns this clone: The junction and the germline gene differ at one end; a read error may be behind it. The rearrangement links TRBV20-1 to TRBJ1-2, with D possibly being TRBD1 (5 bases). CDR1 and CDR2 (germline): DFQATT, SNEGSKA (reference sequence). The CDR3 extends over 11 amino acids. DNA for the CDR3: TGCAGTGCTAGGGGGGACTATGACTACACCTTC. It is translated as CSARGDYDYTF.

This chain joins TRBV7-3 and TRBJ2-7; 9 positions agree with TRBD2. The V segment lost 2 bases and the J segment 6 bases; nucleotides outside the gene matches: 8. Germline values: CDR1 SGHTA, CDR2 FQGTGA. CDR3 length: 15 residues. The CDR3 is CASSLQASGVGEQYF. The CDR3, as DNA: TGTGCCAGCAGCTTACAGGCTAGCGGGGTCGGCGAGCAGTACTTC. Variable domain in full (rest from reference TRBV7-3 and TRBJ2-7): GAGVSQTPSNKVTEKGKYVELRCDPISGHTALYWYRQSLGQGPEFLIYFQGTGAADDSGLPNDRFFAVRPEGSVSTLKIQRTERGDSAVYLCASSLQASGVGEQYFGPGTRLTVT.

Regarding this clone: Within the sample, other DNA sequences also encode this same CDR3. The chain recombines TRBV27 with TRBJ1-1; TRBD1 agrees at 7 bases. V was pared by 9 bases and J by 4 bases, with 11 bases of the junction left unmatched. The CDR3 is made up of 14 amino acids. Germline lookup yields CDR1 MNHEY and CDR2 SMNVEV (reference sequence). For the CDR3, the DNA is TGTGCCAGTAGTACAGGGGAGTGGGGCACTGAAGCTTTCTTT. This codes for CASSTGEWGTEAFF.

This clone was picked up a small number of times. This chain connects TRBV4-1 to TRBJ1-1; the D gene is possibly TRBD1 (5 bases). V lost 0 bases and J lost 1, with 18 bases in between. Germline CDR1 and CDR2: MGHRA and YSYEKL. CDR3 size: 18 residues. CDR3 DNA sequence: TGCGCCAGCAGCCAAGAAGCCTGGTCAGGAGGGGCGAACACTGAAGCTTTCTTT. Protein product: CASSQEAWSGGANTEAFF.

The V call is TRBV2, the J call TRBJ2-2; 7 bases line up with TRBD1. The CDR3 is 15 amino acids. Trimming at V came to 7 bases and at J to 1 base, leaving 6 bases not matched to a gene. Germline V gives CDR1 SNHLY, CDR2 FYNNEI. The CDR3 is CASNRQGMNTGELFF. The CDR3 DNA reads as TGTGCCAGCAACAGACAGGGCATGAACACCGGGGAGCTGTTTTTT.

This chain uses TRBV10-3 with TRBJ1-1; D might be TRBD1 (6 bases). CDR3 length: 13 residues. The V end lost 2 bases, the J end lost 5 bases, and 9 bases lay between the germline ends. Germline CDR1 ENHRY, CDR2 SYGVKD. The CDR3 DNA follows: TGTGCCATCAGTGAGGTGCAGGGGACTGAAGCTTTCTTT. Amino acid sequence: CAISEVQGTEAFF.

The CDR3 nucleotides read TGTGCCTGGAGCCTACCCTCGGACAACACAGATACGCAGTATTTT. Protein product: CAWSLPSDNTDTQYF. The V gene is TRBV30, the J gene TRBJ2-3; D perhaps matches TRBD1 (5 bases). The ends were cut back, 3 bases at V and 2 bases at J, with 15 bases in the middle. Per the germline V gene, CDR1 is GTSNPN and CDR2 is SVGIG (reference sequence). This CDR3 spans 15 amino acids.

This clone was seen just once. The chain combines TRBV19 with TRBJ2-2, with 10 bases matching TRBD1. V gave up 8 bases and J gave up 6 bases; unmatched junction bases: 6. In germline, CDR1 is LNHDA, CDR2 SQIVND (reference sequence). CDR3 length: 14 amino acids. The CDR3 is CASSGTGVAGELFF. The CDR3 DNA reads TGTGCCAGTTCCGGGACAGGGGTCGCCGGGGAGCTGTTTTTT.

The chain couples TRBV5-1 to TRBJ2-7, with D hard to call. V was cut by 0 bases and J by 2 bases, with 15 bases left in between. This CDR3 spans 16 amino acids. CDR1 is SGHRS and CDR2 is YFSETQ in the germline V gene. CDR3 DNA: TGCGCCAGCAGCTTGGGATGGGCCAGTTCGGCCTACGAGCAGTACTTC. Protein sequence: CASSLGWASSAYEQYF.

A single count supports this clone. V usage is TRBV7-8 and J usage is TRBJ1-2; D uncertain. The ends were cut back, 1 base at V and 4 bases at J, with 10 bases in the middle. Germline CDR1 SGHVS, CDR2 FQNEAQ. The CDR3 extends over 14 amino acids. The CDR3 DNA reads as TGTGCCAGCAGCTTAGGTCCGGAGGCCTATGGCTACACCTTC. Translating it yields CASSLGPEAYGYTF.

The chain carries TRBV6-6 and TRBJ1-4; 7 bases agree with TRBD1. This CDR3 has 15 residues. The ends lost 5 bases at V and 5 bases at J; junction bases unmatched: 8. Germline V gene lookup returns CDR1 MNHNY and CDR2 SVGAGI (reference sequence). CDR3 coding DNA: TGTGCCAGCAGTCCCCCCGGGACAGTGAATGAAAAACTGTTTTTT. Its translation is CASSPPGTVNEKLFF.

The V gene is TRBV28, the J gene TRBJ2-1; TRBD1 might be the D (6 bases). Germline assignment: CDR1 MDHEN and CDR2 SYDVKM. Trimming shortened V by 6 bases and J by 0 bases, and 12 bases separated the two germline ends. The CDR3 loop spans 15 amino acids. CDR3 nucleotides: TGTGCCAGCAGCCCCTGGACAGCCTCCTACAATGAGCAGTTCTTC. This sequence encodes CASSPWTASYNEQFF.

The chain joins TRBV6-5 to TRBJ2-7, with 10 positions matching TRBD1. Per the germline V gene, CDR1 is MNHEY and CDR2 is SVGAGI. The V and J ends lost 2 bases and 2 bases, in that order; junction bases with no gene match: 0. The CDR3 extends over 14 amino acids. The CDR3 loop reads CASSYGQGAYEQYF. CDR3 coding DNA: TGTGCCAGCAGTTACGGACAGGGGGCCTACGAGCAGTACTTC.

Written as DNA, the CDR3 is TGTGCCTGGGGAACCGGGGGAATCACAGATACGCAGTATTTT. Its translation: CAWGTGGITDTQYF. The chain has TRBV30 and TRBJ2-3; a possible D gene is TRBD2 (6 bases). V lost 5 bases, J lost 2 bases, and 14 bases lay in between. Germline lookup yields CDR1 GTSNPN and CDR2 SVGIG (reference sequence). The CDR3 runs 14 residues.

The chain joins TRBV6-5 to TRBJ2-1; 13 nucleotides line up with TRBD2. Trimming cost V 6 bases and J 3 bases; bases outside gene matches: 2. The CDR3 has 15 residues. Germline CDR1 and CDR2: MNHEY and SVGAGI. The CDR3 DNA reads TGTGCCAGCAGGACTAGCGGGGGGAACTACAATGAGCAGTTCTTC. This translates into CASRTSGGNYNEQFF.

V is TRBV5-1 and J is TRBJ1-3; D is unclear. The ends were cut back, 0 bases at V and 0 bases at J, with 7 bases in the middle. This CDR3 spans 15 amino acids. CDR1 and CDR2 (germline): SGHRS, YFSETQ. Written as DNA, the CDR3 is TGCGCCAGCAGCTTGGGAGCGATCTCTGGAAACACCATATATTTT. It translates to CASSLGAISGNTIYF.

The chain employs TRBV7-2 and TRBJ2-7, with D maybe TRBD1 (6 bases). The germline V gene has CDR1 SGHTA and CDR2 FQGNSA. Trimming pared 1 base from V and 3 bases from J, leaving 13 bases between. There are 15 residues in the CDR3. For the CDR3, the DNA is TGTGCCAGCAGCTTAGTTCCAGGGGAGATCTACGAGCAGTACTTC. It codes for CASSLVPGEIYEQYF.

The CDR3: CASSLQGASEQYF. CDR3 nucleotide sequence: TGTGCCAGCAGTCTGCAGGGGGCCTCCGAGCAGTACTTC. V is TRBV6-1 and J is TRBJ2-7, with TRBD1 matching over 8 bases. Per the germline V gene, CDR1 is MNHNS and CDR2 is SASEGT. This CDR3 region has 13 residues. V shed 5 bases and J 6 bases; nucleotides not matched to a gene: 6.

The chain couples TRBV19 to TRBJ1-1; D uncertain. CDR3 length equals 14 residues. V was shortened by 5 bases and J by 1 base, with 11 bases between the two germline ends. CDR1 is LNHDA and CDR2 is SQIVND in the germline V gene (reference sequence). CDR3 amino acids: CASSSAGGNTEAFF. CDR3 nucleotides: TGTGCCAGTAGTTCTGCGGGAGGGAACACTGAAGCTTTCTTT.

This chain links TRBV5-1 with TRBJ1-2; D is unclear. Per germline, CDR1 SGHRS and CDR2 YFSETQ. The CDR3 sequence is 15 residues long. Trimming removed 3 bases at V and 6 bases at J, with 18 bases between. DNA for the CDR3: TGCGCCAGCAGCTACGGAGGCAGAACCTTCCATGGCTACACCTTC. Amino acid sequence: CASSYGGRTFHGYTF.

V and J are TRBV10-3 and TRBJ1-1; TRBD1 aligns across 7 bases. Trimming at V came to 6 bases and at J to 0 bases, leaving 10 bases not matched to a gene. CDR3 length equals 16 residues. Germline values: CDR1 ENHRY, CDR2 SYGVKD. CDR3: CAISLDHRGVNTEAFF. CDR3 DNA: TGTGCCATCAGCTTAGACCACAGGGGTGTGAACACTGAAGCTTTCTTT.

The gene calls are TRBV18 and TRBJ2-7, with D perhaps matching TRBD2 (6 bases). The CDR3 totals 14 residues. Germline V CDR1 and CDR2: KGHSH, LQKENI. V lost 2 bases, J lost 3 bases, and 11 bases lay in between. The CDR3 reads CASSPNAGSYEQYF. In nucleotides, the CDR3 is TGTGCCAGCTCACCAAACGCGGGAAGCTACGAGCAGTACTTC.

The chain employs TRBV4-1 and TRBJ2-3, with TRBD2 matching 13 bases. With V trimmed by 4 bases and J by 2 bases, 15 bases remained unmatched. The CDR3 consists of 20 residues. CDR1 is MGHRA, CDR2 YSYEKL, per germline. The CDR3 here is CASSLRPGLAGHLVTDTQYF. The CDR3 DNA sequence: TGCGCCAGCAGCCTTAGACCGGGACTAGCGGGACATTTAGTCACAGATACGCAGTATTTT.

The chain employs TRBV6-1 and TRBJ2-3, with TRBD2 matching over 9 bases. This CDR3 comprises 15 residues. V was pared by 6 bases and J by 2 bases, with 6 bases of the junction left unmatched. CDR1 and CDR2 from the germline V gene are MNHNS and SASEGT. CDR3 sequence: CASSLRLAATDTQYF. CDR3 bases: TGTGCCAGCAGCCTTAGACTAGCGGCCACAGATACGCAGTATTTT.

V and J are TRBV7-9 and TRBJ1-1; 7 bases fit TRBD1. The CDR3 spans 15 residues. Germline CDR1 is SEHNR and CDR2 is FQNEAQ (reference sequence). V was pared by 2 bases and J by 7 bases, with 10 bases of the junction left unmatched. The CDR3 DNA reads as TGTGCCAGCAGCTTATGGCAGGGGGGTTTCTATGAAGCTTTCTTT. It is translated as CASSLWQGGFYEAFF.

This clone showed up just a few times. V and J are TRBV4-1 and TRBJ1-4; no definite D call. V lost 0 bases and J lost 7, with 15 bases in between. The germline V gene has CDR1 MGHRA and CDR2 YSYEKL. The CDR3 covers 16 residues. CDR3 DNA sequence: TGCGCCAGCAGCCAAGAAGGGTCCGTACGGGGTGAAAAACTGTTTTTT. Amino acid sequence: CASSQEGSVRGEKLFF.

The chain employs TRBV7-2 and TRBJ1-5; D is unclear. This CDR3 spans 16 amino acids. Trimming stripped 5 bases from V and 9 bases from J, with 23 bases between. From germline, CDR1 is SGHTA and CDR2 FQGNSA. Written as DNA, the CDR3 is TGTGCCAGCAGCCCCCCCCCTCGGGAGGGTTACGGGCCCCAGCATTTT. This translates into CASSPPPREGYGPQHF. Using reference TRBV7-2 and TRBJ1-5 for the parts outside the CDR3, the full variable domain is GAGVSQSPSNKVTEKGKDVELRCDPISGHTALYWYRQSLGQGLEFLIYFQGNSAPDKSGLPSDRFSAERTGGSVSTLTIQRTQQEDSAVYLCASSPPPREGYGPQHFGDGTRLSIL.

V and J are TRBV29-1 and TRBJ1-4, with D unclear. Trimming cost V 3 bases and J 3 bases, with 14 bases left between them. The germline V gene encodes CDR1 SQVTM and CDR2 ANQGSEA. The CDR3 loop spans 15 amino acids. CDR3 DNA: TGCAGCGTTGAGGATCCGGGAGAGTCTAATGAAAAACTGTTTTTT. Amino acid sequence: CSVEDPGESNEKLFF.

Here the CDR3 reads CASSFGLVKNTQYF. The CDR3 coding sequence is TGTGCCAGCAGCTTTGGACTAGTTAAGAATACGCAGTATTTT. The chain is built from TRBV11-2 and TRBJ2-3, with 7 nucleotides matching TRBD2. With 3 bases clipped from V and 7 bases from J, the junction kept 7 bases outside the gene matches. Germline V CDR1 and CDR2: SGHAT, FQNNGV. The CDR3 is 14 amino acids.

This clone showed up just once. The chain employs TRBV19 and TRBJ1-5; no clear D gene. V lost 6 bases and J lost 0, with 12 bases in between. Germline V gene sequence: CDR1 LNHDA, CDR2 SQIVND (reference sequence). This CDR3 comprises 15 residues. This CDR3 reads CASRRQAYSNQPQHF. The CDR3 nucleotides are TGTGCCAGTAGACGACAAGCCTATAGCAATCAGCCCCAGCATTTT. Full variable domain (rest looked up from reference TRBV19 and TRBJ1-5): DGGITQSPKYLFRKEGQNVTLSCEQNLNHDAMYWYRQDPGQGLRLIYYSQIVNDFQKGDIAEGYSVSREKKESFPLTVTSAQKNPTAFYLCASRRQAYSNQPQHFGDGTRLSIL.